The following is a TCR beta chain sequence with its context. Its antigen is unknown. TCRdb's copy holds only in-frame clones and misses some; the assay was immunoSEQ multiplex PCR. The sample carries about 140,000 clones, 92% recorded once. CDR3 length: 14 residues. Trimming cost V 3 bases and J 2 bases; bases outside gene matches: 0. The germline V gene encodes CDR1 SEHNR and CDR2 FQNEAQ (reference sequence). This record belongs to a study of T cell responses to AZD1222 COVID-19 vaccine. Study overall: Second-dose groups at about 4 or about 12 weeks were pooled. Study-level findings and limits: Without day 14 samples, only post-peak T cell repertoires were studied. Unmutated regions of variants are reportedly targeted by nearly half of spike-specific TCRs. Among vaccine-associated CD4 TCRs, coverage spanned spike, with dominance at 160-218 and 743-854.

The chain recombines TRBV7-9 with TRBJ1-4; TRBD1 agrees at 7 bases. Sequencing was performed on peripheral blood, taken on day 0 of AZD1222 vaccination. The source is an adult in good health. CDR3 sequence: CASSFRGTNEKLFF. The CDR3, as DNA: TGTGCCAGCAGCTTCAGGGGGACTAATGAAAAACTGTTTTTT.